This T cell receptor beta chain was identified in a study of molecular identifiers for immune sequencing clone quantification. General study points: Among effectors, clones above 20 RNA copies held over 98% of molecules; among naive cells, under 1%. Same-barcode identical TCR molecules could make highly expanded clones look smaller than they are.

Researchers sorted naive CD8 T cells as cells that were CD8+CD4-CCR7+CD45RA+. There are many counts of this clonotype. What it recognizes is unknown. Listed TCR primers, together with previously described methods, were used for the bulk TCR libraries. TCRdb reprocessed the PCR reads via MiXCR and lists one record per CDR3 protein. The sample has hundreds of thousands of distinct CDR3 sequences, 20% seen once. Sample: naive CD8+ T cells from blood, with Jurkat cell RNA spiked in. Subset of the sample: FACS-sorted CD8+CD4-CCR7+CD45RA+ naive T cells. This TCR came from a human donor in good health. Some libraries in this study had Jurkat cell RNA spiked in.

The DNA for the CDR3 is TGCGCCAGCAGCTGGACACCCGAAAGCGACGAGCAGTACTTC. It specifies CASSWTPESDEQYF. This chain uses TRBV5-1 with TRBJ2-7; maybe TRBD1 (5 bases). V was cut by 3 bases and J by 5 bases, with 15 bases left in between. The germline V gene has CDR1 SGHRS and CDR2 YFSETQ. The CDR3 extends over 14 amino acids. The full variable domain, in which reference TRBV5-1 and TRBJ2-7 provide the parts outside the CDR3, is KAGVTQTPRYLIKTRGQQVTLSCSPISGHRSVSWYQQTPGQGLQFLFEYFSETQRNKGNFPGRFSGRQFSNSRSEMNVSTLELGDSALYLCASSWTPESDEQYFGPGTRLTVT.